These 19 T cell receptor beta chains were sequenced from one sample in a study of blood T cell repertoires in COVID-19. TCRdb's copy holds only in-frame clones and misses some; the assay was immunoSEQ multiplex PCR. The sample holds over 140,000 clones, roughly 84% seen once. Sequencing was carried out using peripheral blood. The receptors come from a woman aged 60-70 years with acute or convalescent COVID-19.

The genes are TRBV15 and TRBJ2-1; D is undetermined. V lost 0 bases, J lost 0 bases, and 6 bases lay in between. The germline V gene encodes CDR1 LNHNV and CDR2 YYDKDF (reference sequence). CDR3 length equals 15 residues. Written as DNA, the CDR3 is TGTGCCACCAGCAGAGATCCCCACTCCTACAATGAGCAGTTCTTC. Its translation is CATSRDPHSYNEQFF.

This clone came up once. This chain uses TRBV4-3 with TRBJ2-2, with 8 bases matching TRBD2. The ends lost 0 bases at V and 7 bases at J; junction bases unmatched: 10. The V gene's germline CDR1 is LGHNA and CDR2 YSLEER. The CDR3 is 17 residues long. In DNA form, the CDR3 reads TGCGCCAGCAGCCAAGATTTGGCGGGAGGTCAGGTCGGGGAGCTGTTTTTT. This codes for CASSQDLAGGQVGELFF.

The gene calls are TRBV3-1 (or the pseudogene TRBV3-2) and TRBJ1-2; 7 bases match TRBD1. CDR1 is LGHDT and CDR2 is YNNKEL in the germline V gene (reference sequence). This CDR3 is 14 amino acids long. J lost 2 bases, V lost 2 bases, and 2 bases had no gene match. CDR3 residues: CASSQRGQNYGYTF. CDR3 DNA: TGTGCCAGCAGCCAAAGGGGACAGAACTATGGCTACACCTTC.

The chain employs TRBV6-5 and TRBJ1-5; D gene uncertain. Germline V gene sequence: CDR1 MNHEY, CDR2 SVGAGI. V lost 7 bases, J lost 2 bases, and 15 bases lay in between. This CDR3 contains 15 residues. The CDR3 coding sequence is TGTGCCAGCATACCAAAGAGACACGGCAATCAGCCCCAGCATTTT. This gives the protein CASIPKRHGNQPQHF.

V usage is TRBV3-1 (or the pseudogene TRBV3-2) and J usage is TRBJ1-1; no clear D gene. V lost 2 bases, J lost 0 bases, and 7 bases lay in between. This CDR3 is 14 amino acids long. Looked up from germline, CDR1 is LGHDT and CDR2 is YNNKEL (reference sequence). CDR3 sequence (DNA): TGTGCCAGCAGCCAAACCCCTATGAACACTGAAGCTTTCTTT. Encoded protein: CASSQTPMNTEAFF.

This clone occurred once. The chain links TRBV11-3 to TRBJ2-7; TRBD2 matches at 7 bases. Germline CDR1 SGHNT, CDR2 YENEEA. V dropped 1 base and J dropped 3; count of bases not matched to a gene: 6. The CDR3 loop spans 15 amino acids. CDR3 bases: TGTGCCAGCAGCTTAGGCGAGGCGGGGGTCTACGAGCAGTACTTC. This codes for CASSLGEAGVYEQYF. Using reference TRBV11-3 and TRBJ2-7 for the parts outside the CDR3, the full variable domain is EAGVVQSPRYKIIEKKQPVAFWCNPISGHNTLYWYLQNLGQGPELLIRYENEEAVDDSQLPKDRFSAERLKGVDSTLKIQPAELGDSAVYLCASSLGEAGVYEQYFGPGTRLTVT.

The chain is built from TRBV5-8 and TRBJ1-5, with TRBD1 as a possible D gene (5 bases). The CDR3 loop spans 15 amino acids. Germline lookup yields CDR1 SGHTS and CDR2 YDEGEE. V lost 4 bases, J lost 8 bases, and 19 bases lay in between. The CDR3 sequence is CASSSRVPGVEPQHF. The CDR3 DNA is TGTGCCAGCAGCAGCAGGGTCCCGGGAGTGGAGCCCCAGCATTTT.

The chain links TRBV12-5 to TRBJ1-2, with a tentative D call TRBD1 (6 bases). Per the germline V gene, CDR1 is LGHNT and CDR2 is FRNRAP. V lost 5 bases to trimming and J lost 8 bases, with 21 bases between them. The length of the CDR3 is 15 residues. CDR3 sequence (DNA): TGTGCTAGTGGTCTCGCGCAGGGGAGACGCTACGGCTACACCTTC. This translates into CASGLAQGRRYGYTF. The variable domain in full, completed from reference TRBV12-5 and TRBJ1-2, reads DARVTQTPRHKVTEMGQEVTMRCQPILGHNTVFWYRQTMMQGLELLAYFRNRAPLDDSGMPKDRFSAEMPDATLATLKIQPSEPRDSAVYFCASGLAQGRRYGYTFGSGTRLTVV.

This chain connects TRBV19 to TRBJ2-7, with TRBD2 matching 8 bases. The germline CDR1 and CDR2 sequences are LNHDA and SQIVND (reference sequence). Germline trimming cut 4 bases from V and 2 bases from J; bases unmatched to any gene: 7. The CDR3 is 15 residues long. The chain's CDR3 is CASSKAGAGAYEQYF. The CDR3 DNA follows: TGTGCCAGTAGTAAGGCGGGAGCGGGGGCCTACGAGCAGTACTTC.

The genes are TRBV19 and TRBJ2-2; TRBD2 matches at 13 bases. The CDR3 runs 18 residues. The germline gives CDR1 LNHDA, CDR2 SQIVND (reference sequence). V was clipped by 1 base and J by 4 bases; unmatched bases: 6. CDR3 nucleotides: TGTGCCAGTAGTATAGCTGGACTAGCGGGAGTTGGCACCGGGGAGCTGTTTTTT. Amino acid sequence: CASSIAGLAGVGTGELFF.

The chain links TRBV15 to TRBJ1-4; D is ambiguous. Trimming left V 9 bases short and J 4 bases short, with 12 bases between. The CDR3 covers 13 residues. Germline lookup yields CDR1 LNHNV and CDR2 YYDKDF (reference sequence). The CDR3 spells CATTRALNEKLFF. The CDR3 region has the DNA TGTGCCACAACGAGAGCACTTAATGAAAAACTGTTTTTT.

This chain links TRBV4-1 with TRBJ1-5, with 8 bases aligning to TRBD1. The CDR3 is 15 amino acids. Looked up from germline, CDR1 is MGHRA and CDR2 is YSYEKL. The V segment lost 1 base and the J segment 5 bases; nucleotides outside the gene matches: 4. This chain's CDR3 is CASSQGTGWDQPQHF. The DNA of the CDR3 is TGCGCCAGCAGCCAAGGGACAGGGTGGGATCAGCCCCAGCATTTT.

The chain links TRBV2 to TRBJ2-5; D remains ambiguous. The CDR3 is 13 amino acids. Germline CDR1 SNHLY, CDR2 FYNNEI. Trimming took off 5 bases at V and 0 bases at J, with 7 bases between the two ends. The CDR3 here is CASSTGYQETQYF. The CDR3 DNA sequence: TGTGCCAGCAGTACCGGGTACCAAGAGACCCAGTACTTC.

This chain joins TRBV24-1 and TRBJ2-3; the match to TRBD2 covers 11 bases. The CDR3 has 17 amino acids. J was trimmed by 3 bases and V by 0 bases; bases with no gene match: 4. Germline assignment: CDR1 KGHDR and CDR2 SFDVKD. CDR3 sequence reads: CATSDLQTSGATDTQYF. CDR3 nucleotides: TGTGCCACCAGTGATTTGCAGACTAGCGGGGCTACAGATACGCAGTATTTT.

This clone was detected only once. This chain connects TRBV2 to TRBJ1-1; D call uncertain. With 11 bases removed from V and 1 base from J, the gap between germline ends came to 14 bases. The CDR3 spans 13 residues. Per the germline V gene, CDR1 is SNHLY and CDR2 is FYNNEI. CDR3 bases: TGTGCCCTCGCCCGGGAGACGAACACTGAAGCTTTCTTT. This gives the protein CALARETNTEAFF.

The V call is TRBV28, the J call TRBJ1-5, with 7 bases matching TRBD1. This CDR3 contains 13 residues. CDR1 and CDR2 (germline): MDHEN, SYDVKM. J was trimmed by 12 bases and V by 2 bases; bases with no gene match: 7. Here the CDR3 DNA reads TGTGCCAGCAGTTTAGGACAGGAAATACGCCAGCATTTT. This encodes CASSLGQEIRQHF.

The J gene is TRBJ2-7, the V gene TRBV5-1, with TRBD1 matching 9 bases. The CDR3 runs to 15 residues. V shed 4 bases and J 6 bases; nucleotides not matched to a gene: 11. Germline assignment: CDR1 SGHRS and CDR2 YFSETQ. CDR3 region: CASSPRTGERGEQYF. The CDR3 DNA reads TGCGCCAGCAGCCCGCGGACAGGGGAGAGGGGCGAGCAGTACTTC.

The V gene is TRBV5-1, the J gene TRBJ2-7; the match to TRBD2 covers 8 bases. Trimming at V came to 4 bases and at J to 5 bases, leaving 11 bases not matched to a gene. The germline V gene encodes CDR1 SGHRS and CDR2 YFSETQ. The CDR3 length is 15 residues. CDR3 in DNA: TGCGCCAGCAGCGTAACCGGGGGCGGGGGGCACGAGCAGTACTTC. Translation gives CASSVTGGGGHEQYF.

The chain combines TRBV30 with TRBJ2-1; 13 bases match TRBD2. The trim removed 6 bases at V and 6 bases at J, leaving 8 bases unmatched. CDR1 and CDR2 from the germline V gene are GTSNPN and SVGIG (reference sequence). The CDR3 runs 15 residues. CDR3 protein: CACSGLAGVSNEQFF. Here the CDR3 DNA reads TGTGCCTGTTCAGGACTAGCGGGAGTTTCCAATGAGCAGTTCTTC.